This T cell receptor (beta chain) was identified during a study of technical replicates of blood from several donors. Here immunoSEQ multiplex PCR was the method, and the copy in TCRdb shows in-frame clones only, minus some. The sample carries over 80,000 clones, about 96% recorded once. There are 15 residues in the CDR3. V was cut by 5 bases and J by 2 bases, with 15 bases left in between. Germline CDR1 WSHSY, CDR2 SAAADI. Material: T cells isolated from PBMCs. The TCR comes from a human donor in good health. This chain connects TRBV10-2 to TRBJ2-5; weak D call: TRBD1 (6 bases). The CDR3 DNA follows: TGCGCCAGCAGTACACTTGGACAGCTTCAAGAGACCCAGTACTTC. This translates into CASSTLGQLQETQYF.